The TCR beta chain under discussion was sequenced for a study of T cells in Graves' hyperthyroidism and ophthalmopathy. This CDR3 is built from 14 residues. From germline, CDR1 is MNHNS and CDR2 SASEGT. Trimming took 8 bases from V and 5 from J, leaving 18 bases between them. Extraction of PBMCs used 8 to 10 ml of fresh peripheral blood. What was amplified from RNA transcripts were TCR beta CDR3 regions. The primer set for the first-round RT-PCR of the TCR CDR3 was HTBI. Each CDR3 protein is one row after TCRdb ran MiXCR on the multiplex PCR reads. Among fewer than 750,000 distinct CDR3 sequences listed, about 15% were seen once. General observations from the study: Most thyroid-expanded clonotypes above 0.001 were also found in blood.

In this sample, this clonotype turned up many times. Its target is unknown. This receptor was obtained from a woman aged 40 to 50 with Graves' ophthalmopathy. The sequenced sample was blood. This chain links TRBV6-1 with TRBJ1-1; D is perhaps TRBD1 (6 bases). As DNA, the CDR3 is TGTGCCAGCGGGACGCCCTTAGGGGGTACTGAAGCTTTCTTT. This codes for CASGTPLGGTEAFF.